What follows are 9 T cell receptor beta chains derived from one specimen sequenced in a study of cytomegalovirus exposure and HLA in healthy donors. Primers for the PCR totalled 60 Vbeta and 13 Jbeta. TCRdb keeps only in-frame clones here, not all; method: immunoSEQ multiplex PCR. The data show 120,000 or so clones, about 84% seen once. Sequenced sample: PBMCs. These receptors were obtained from a man aged 18 to 30 in good health and CMV-seropositive.

J is TRBJ2-3 and V is TRBV7-9, with 12 bases lining up with TRBD2. This CDR3 comprises 16 residues. Looked up from germline, CDR1 is SEHNR and CDR2 is FQNEAQ (reference sequence). The V segment lost 3 bases and the J segment 2 bases; nucleotides outside the gene matches: 3. The DNA of the CDR3 is TGTGCCAGCAGCTTGACTAGCGGGAGACCCACAGATACGCAGTATTTT. Encoded protein: CASSLTSGRPTDTQYF.

This clone was counted once. This CDR3 is also generated by other DNA sequences in the sample. J is TRBJ1-6 and V is TRBV27; D ambiguous. This CDR3 is 14 amino acids long. V gave up 5 bases and J gave up 13 bases, with 18 bases separating them. Per germline, CDR1 MNHEY and CDR2 SMNVEV (reference sequence). The DNA of the CDR3 is TGTGCCAGCAGTGTCGGGGATCCCGCGACCCCCCTCCACTTT. Translation: CASSVGDPATPLHF.

Of note for this clone: At one of its ends the junction is not consistent with the germline gene, which may arise from a read error. The sample holds other DNA sequences that translate to the same CDR3. The chain combines TRBV7-9 with TRBJ1-2; D remains ambiguous. Germline V gene lookup returns CDR1 SEHNR and CDR2 FQNEAQ (reference sequence). CDR3 length: 13 residues. CDR3 protein: CASSLVGQSGYTF. CDR3 bases: TGTGCCAGTAGCTTAGTGGGCCAGAGCGGCTACACCTTC.

The rearrangement uses TRBV2 and TRBJ1-3; TRBD1 is a possible D gene (6 bases). V lost 4 bases to trimming and J lost 15 bases, with 19 bases between them. The CDR3 extends over 13 amino acids. Looked up from germline, CDR1 is SNHLY and CDR2 is FYNNEI. The CDR3 nucleotides read TGTGCCAGCAGTGTTTCCCAGGACAGTGCACCATATTTT. Amino acids: CASSVSQDSAPYF.

The V gene is TRBV6-1, the J gene TRBJ2-6; tentatively, D is TRBD2 (5 bases). Germline CDR1 MNHNS, CDR2 SASEGT. Trimming cost V 4 bases and J 4 bases, with 14 bases left between them. The CDR3 totals 16 residues. CDR3 DNA sequence: TGTGCCAGCAGTGGTGCGGGTATTCCCGGGGCCAACGTCCTGACTTTC. Its translation: CASSGAGIPGANVLTF.

The chain combines TRBV6-5 with TRBJ1-2; 10 nucleotides match TRBD1. The CDR3 consists of 14 residues. Germline-derived CDR1 and CDR2 are MNHEY and SVGAGI. V was clipped by 4 bases and J by 4 bases; unmatched bases: 3. CDR3 DNA: TGTGCCAGCAGTTTTAGGGACAGGGGCTATGGCTACACCTTC. The encoded protein is CASSFRDRGYGYTF.

The chain joins TRBV2 to TRBJ2-7, with 9 bases that match TRBD1. The CDR3 contains 14 residues. The germline V gene encodes CDR1 SNHLY and CDR2 FYNNEI. The V and J ends lost 6 bases and 7 bases, in that order; junction bases with no gene match: 10. As DNA, the CDR3 is TGTGCCAGCAGGGAGGACGGGGACAGGGCTGAGCAGTACTTC. Amino acids: CASREDGDRAEQYF.

The CDR3 DNA follows: TGTGCCAGCAGCTTAGGTCCTCGGGGACTAGCGGGAGATTCCTACGAGCAGTACTTC. This translates into CASSLGPRGLAGDSYEQYF. The chain joins TRBV7-6 to TRBJ2-7; 14 bases are a match to TRBD2. From germline, CDR1 is SGHVS and CDR2 FNYEAQ. Unmatched junction bases numbered 9, after V lost 1 base and J lost 1 base. CDR3 length: 19 amino acids.

The gene calls are TRBV19 and TRBJ2-7, with TRBD2 matching over 10 bases. The CDR3 length is 15 residues. The germline V gene encodes CDR1 LNHDA and CDR2 SQIVND (reference sequence). V lost 5 bases and J lost 1; bases outside the gene matches: 5. The CDR3 DNA reads TGTGCCAGTAGTCGAACTAGCGGGGTTTCCTACGAGCAGTACTTC. Translating gives CASSRTSGVSYEQYF.